This T cell receptor (beta chain) was identified in a study of PD-L1 blockade in urothelial cancer. This clone came up once. Produced via immunoSEQ multiplex PCR; TCRdb's table is partial and in-frame only. The table has roughly 100,000 clones, 70% to 90% seen once. The CDR3 contains 13 residues. Trimming cost V 5 bases and J 2 bases; bases outside gene matches: 1. CDR1 ENHRY and CDR2 SYGVKD come from the germline V gene. The sequenced sample was PBMCs, obtained around atezolizumab (anti-PD-L1) treatment. V is TRBV10-3 and J is TRBJ1-2, with TRBD1 matching 8 bases. This sequence was found in a man aged 50-59 years with urothelial cancer. The CDR3 DNA reads TGTGCCATCAGTTGGGACAGGAACTATGGCTACACCTTC. It yields the protein CAISWDRNYGYTF.